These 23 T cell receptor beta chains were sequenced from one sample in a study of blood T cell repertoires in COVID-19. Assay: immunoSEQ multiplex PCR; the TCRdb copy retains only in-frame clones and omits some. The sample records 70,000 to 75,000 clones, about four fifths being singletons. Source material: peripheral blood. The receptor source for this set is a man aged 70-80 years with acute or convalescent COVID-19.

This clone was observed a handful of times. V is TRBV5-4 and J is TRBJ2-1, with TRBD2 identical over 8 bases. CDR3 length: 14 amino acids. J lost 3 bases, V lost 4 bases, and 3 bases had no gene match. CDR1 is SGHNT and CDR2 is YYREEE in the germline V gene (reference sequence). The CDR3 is CASSEGLVYNEQFF. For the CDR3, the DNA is TGTGCCAGCAGCGAGGGACTAGTCTACAATGAGCAGTTCTTC.

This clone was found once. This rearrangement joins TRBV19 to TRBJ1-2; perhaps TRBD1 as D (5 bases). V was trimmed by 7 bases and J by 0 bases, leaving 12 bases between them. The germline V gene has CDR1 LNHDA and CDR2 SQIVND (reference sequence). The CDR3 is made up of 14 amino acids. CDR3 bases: TGTGCCAGTACCCCAAGACAGACTAACTATGGCTACACCTTC. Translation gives CASTPRQTNYGYTF.

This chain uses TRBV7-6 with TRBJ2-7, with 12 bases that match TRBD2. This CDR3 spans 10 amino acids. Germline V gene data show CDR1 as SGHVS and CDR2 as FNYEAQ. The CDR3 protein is CASSRTSGIV. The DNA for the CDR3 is TGTGCCAGCAGCCGGACTAGCGGGATCGTC.

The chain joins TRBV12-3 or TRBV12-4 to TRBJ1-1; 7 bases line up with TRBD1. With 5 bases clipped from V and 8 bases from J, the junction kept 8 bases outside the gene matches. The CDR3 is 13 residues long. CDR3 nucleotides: TGTGCCAGCAGTACAAATACAGGGGAGGAAGCTTTCTTT. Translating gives CASSTNTGEEAFF.

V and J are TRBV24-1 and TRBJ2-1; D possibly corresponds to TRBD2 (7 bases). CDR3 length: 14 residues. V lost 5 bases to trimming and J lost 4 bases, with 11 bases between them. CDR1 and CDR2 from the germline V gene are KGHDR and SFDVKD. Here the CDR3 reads CATSGGGGYNEQFF. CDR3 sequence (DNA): TGTGCCACCAGTGGGGGAGGGGGATACAATGAGCAGTTCTTC.

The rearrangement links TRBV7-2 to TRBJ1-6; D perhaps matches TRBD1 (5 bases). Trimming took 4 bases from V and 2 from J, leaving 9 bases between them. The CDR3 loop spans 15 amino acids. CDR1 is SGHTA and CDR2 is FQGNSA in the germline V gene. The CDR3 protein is CASSSGLTYNSPLHF. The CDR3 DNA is TGTGCCAGCAGCTCGGGACTGACCTATAATTCACCCCTCCACTTT.

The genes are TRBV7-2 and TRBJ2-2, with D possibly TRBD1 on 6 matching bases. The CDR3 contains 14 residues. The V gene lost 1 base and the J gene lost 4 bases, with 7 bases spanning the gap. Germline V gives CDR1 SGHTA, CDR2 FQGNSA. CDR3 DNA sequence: TGTGCCAGCAGCTTAGGCAGGGGCACCGGGGAGCTGTTTTTT. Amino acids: CASSLGRGTGELFF.

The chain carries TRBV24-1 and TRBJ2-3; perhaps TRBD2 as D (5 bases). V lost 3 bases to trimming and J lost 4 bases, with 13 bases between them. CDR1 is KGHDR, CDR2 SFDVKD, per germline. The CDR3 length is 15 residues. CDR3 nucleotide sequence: TGTGCCACCAGTGATCGCAAGATCGGGGCAGATACGCAGTATTTT. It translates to CATSDRKIGADTQYF.

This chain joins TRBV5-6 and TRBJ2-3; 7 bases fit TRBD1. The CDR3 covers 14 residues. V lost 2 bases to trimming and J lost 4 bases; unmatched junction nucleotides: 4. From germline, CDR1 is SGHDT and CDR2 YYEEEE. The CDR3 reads CASSLPGQSDTQYF. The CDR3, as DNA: TGTGCCAGCAGCTTACCGGGACAGTCAGATACGCAGTATTTT.

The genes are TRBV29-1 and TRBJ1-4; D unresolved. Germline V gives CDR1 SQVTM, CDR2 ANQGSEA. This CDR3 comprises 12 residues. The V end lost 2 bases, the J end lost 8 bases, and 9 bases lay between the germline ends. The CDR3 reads CSVENPGEKLFF. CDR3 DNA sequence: TGCAGCGTTGAAAATCCCGGGGAAAAACTGTTTTTT.

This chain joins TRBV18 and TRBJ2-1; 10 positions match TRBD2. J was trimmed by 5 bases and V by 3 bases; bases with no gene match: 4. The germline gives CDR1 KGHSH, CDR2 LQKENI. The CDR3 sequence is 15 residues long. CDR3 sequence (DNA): TGTGCCAGCTCACCGGGACTAGCGAACGACAATGAGCAGTTCTTC. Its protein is CASSPGLANDNEQFF.

The CDR3 protein is CASSKTPSGSLDNEQFF. The CDR3 bases are TGTGCCAGCAGCAAAACCCCTAGCGGGAGTCTCGACAATGAGCAGTTCTTC. The chain employs TRBV21-1 and TRBJ2-1; the listed D gene, TRBD2, was not tested against the DNA. TRBV21-1 is termed a pseudogene. CDR3 length: 17 amino acids.

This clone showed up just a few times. The chain's CDR3 is CASSPHVNSPLHF. CDR3 DNA sequence: TGTGCCAGCAGCCCCCATGTTAATTCACCCCTCCACTTT. This chain uses TRBV9 with TRBJ1-6; D gene unclear. This CDR3 is built from 13 residues. The germline gives CDR1 SGDLS, CDR2 YYNGEE. Trimming stripped 4 bases from V and 6 bases from J, with 8 bases between.

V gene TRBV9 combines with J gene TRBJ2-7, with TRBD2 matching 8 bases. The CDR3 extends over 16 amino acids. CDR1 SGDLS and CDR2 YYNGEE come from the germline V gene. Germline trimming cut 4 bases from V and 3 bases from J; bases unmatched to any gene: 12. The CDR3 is CASSLDGREALYEQYF. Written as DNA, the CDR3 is TGTGCCAGCAGCCTTGACGGGCGGGAGGCCCTCTACGAGCAGTACTTC.

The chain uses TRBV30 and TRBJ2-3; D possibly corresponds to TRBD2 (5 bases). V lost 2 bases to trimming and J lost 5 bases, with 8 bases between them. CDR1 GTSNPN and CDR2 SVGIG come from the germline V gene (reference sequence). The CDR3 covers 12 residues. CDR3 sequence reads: CAWSLTRDTQYF. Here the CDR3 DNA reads TGTGCCTGGAGTCTCACTAGAGATACGCAGTATTTT.

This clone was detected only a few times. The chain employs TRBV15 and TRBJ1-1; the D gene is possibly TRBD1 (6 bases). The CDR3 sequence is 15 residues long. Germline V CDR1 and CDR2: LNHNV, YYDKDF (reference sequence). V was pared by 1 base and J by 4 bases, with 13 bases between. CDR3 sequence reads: CATSRGGIGGTEAFF. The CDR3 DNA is TGTGCCACCAGCAGAGGGGGGATAGGGGGCACTGAAGCTTTCTTT.

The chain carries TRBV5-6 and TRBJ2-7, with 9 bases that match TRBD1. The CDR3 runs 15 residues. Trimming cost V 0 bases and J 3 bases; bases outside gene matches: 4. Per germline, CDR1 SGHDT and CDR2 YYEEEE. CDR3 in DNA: TGTGCCAGCAGCTTGGTAGGACAGGGGTACTACGAGCAGTACTTC. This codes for CASSLVGQGYYEQYF.

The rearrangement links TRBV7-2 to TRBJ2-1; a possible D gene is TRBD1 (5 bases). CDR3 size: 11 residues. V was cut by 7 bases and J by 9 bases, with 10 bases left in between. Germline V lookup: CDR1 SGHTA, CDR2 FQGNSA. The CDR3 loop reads CASTERGEQFF. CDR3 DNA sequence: TGTGCCAGCACCGAAAGGGGTGAGCAGTTCTTC.

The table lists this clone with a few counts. CDR3 protein: CASSLGQADYGYTF. The CDR3 bases are TGTGCCAGCAGCTTAGGACAGGCTGACTATGGCTACACCTTC. The chain has TRBV7-8 and TRBJ1-2; tentative D call: TRBD1 (6 bases). Germline values: CDR1 SGHVS, CDR2 FQNEAQ. Trimming took 1 base from V and 3 from J, leaving 9 bases between them. The CDR3 is 14 amino acids.

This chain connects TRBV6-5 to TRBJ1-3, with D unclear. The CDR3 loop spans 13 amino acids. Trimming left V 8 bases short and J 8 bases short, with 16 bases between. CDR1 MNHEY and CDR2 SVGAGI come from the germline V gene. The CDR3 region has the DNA TGTGCCAGCGGTCAACCCCCTGAGGACACCATATATTTT. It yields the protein CASGQPPEDTIYF.

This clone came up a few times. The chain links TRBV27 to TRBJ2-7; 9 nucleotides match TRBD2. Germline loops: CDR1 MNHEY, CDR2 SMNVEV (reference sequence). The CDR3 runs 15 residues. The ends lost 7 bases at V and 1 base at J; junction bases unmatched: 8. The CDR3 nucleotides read TGTGCCAGCAAAAGGCTGGCGGGAGGGTCCTACGAGCAGTACTTC. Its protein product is CASKRLAGGSYEQYF.

The CDR3 DNA reads TGTGCCAGCAGCCTACAGACGAACACTGAAGCTTTCTTT. Protein sequence: CASSLQTNTEAFF. The chain couples TRBV11-2 to TRBJ1-1; D is undetermined. CDR3 length: 13 amino acids. Germline V gene lookup returns CDR1 SGHAT and CDR2 FQNNGV. Trimming cost V 5 bases and J 1 base, with 8 bases left between them.

In DNA form, the CDR3 reads TGCGCCAGCAGCCAAGCGGGGACAGCCCCCTACGAGCAGTACTTC. Translation: CASSQAGTAPYEQYF. The rearrangement uses TRBV4-1 and TRBJ2-7; 7 positions agree with TRBD1. V lost 1 base and J lost 2; bases outside the gene matches: 5. CDR3 length: 15 amino acids. Germline CDR1 reads MGHRA; CDR2 reads YSYEKL.